This T cell receptor (beta chain) appears in the sequencing data of a study of blood T cell repertoires in COVID-19. Turning to the study itself: The origin of the acute and convalescent COVID-19 samples was the United States, Italy and Spain.

This CDR3 has 14 residues. Germline assignment: CDR1 SGHTS and CDR2 YDEGEE. V lost 3 bases and J 2 bases, leaving 12 bases between the germline ends. Produced via immunoSEQ multiplex PCR; TCRdb's table is partial and in-frame only. The sample consists of more than 150,000 clones, roughly 79% of them appearing once. V and J are TRBV5-8 and TRBJ2-7, with D possibly TRBD1 on 5 matching bases. The sequencing sample was made of peripheral blood. The sequence was obtained from a woman in her 70s with acute or convalescent COVID-19. The CDR3 nucleotides read TGTGCCAGCAGCTATTTTACAGGAACCTACGAGCAGTACTTC. It codes for CASSYFTGTYEQYF.